This T cell receptor beta chain was identified in a study of T cell changes during pregnancy in multiple sclerosis. As regards this clone: A junction end diverges from the germline sequence, so it may reflect a read error.

The CDR3 consists of 13 residues. Germline V gives CDR1 LGHNA, CDR2 YNFKEQ. Assay: immunoSEQ multiplex PCR; the TCRdb copy retains only in-frame clones and omits some. This table has about 34,000 clones, 75% to 90% appearing once. This sequence joins TRBV4-2 and TRBJ1-4; 11 nucleotides line up with TRBD1. Source: CD8+ T cells from peripheral blood mononuclear cells, taken after pregnancy. The receptor's source is a female donor with multiple sclerosis, enrolled in a pregnancy study. The CDR3 loop is CASSHRQGQGDVF. The CDR3 DNA reads as TGTGCCAGCAGTCACAGACAGGGACAGGGGGATGTTTTT.